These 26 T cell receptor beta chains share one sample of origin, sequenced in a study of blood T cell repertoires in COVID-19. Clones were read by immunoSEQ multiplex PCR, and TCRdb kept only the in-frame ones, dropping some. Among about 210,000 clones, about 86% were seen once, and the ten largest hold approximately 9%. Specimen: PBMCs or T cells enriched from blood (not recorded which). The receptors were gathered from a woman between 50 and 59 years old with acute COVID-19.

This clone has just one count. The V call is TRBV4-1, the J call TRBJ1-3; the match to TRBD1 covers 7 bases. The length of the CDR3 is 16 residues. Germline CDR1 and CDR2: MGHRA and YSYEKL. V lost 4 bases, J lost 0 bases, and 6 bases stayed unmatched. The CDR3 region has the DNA TGCGCCAGCAGCCTAGCTGGGACAGTCTCTGGAAACACCATATATTTT. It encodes CASSLAGTVSGNTIYF.

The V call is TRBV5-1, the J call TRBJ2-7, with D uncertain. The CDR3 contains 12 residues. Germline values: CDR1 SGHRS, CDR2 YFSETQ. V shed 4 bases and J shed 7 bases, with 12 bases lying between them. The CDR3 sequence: CASSLDIGEQYF. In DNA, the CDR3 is TGCGCCAGCAGCCTCGACATTGGGGAGCAGTACTTC.

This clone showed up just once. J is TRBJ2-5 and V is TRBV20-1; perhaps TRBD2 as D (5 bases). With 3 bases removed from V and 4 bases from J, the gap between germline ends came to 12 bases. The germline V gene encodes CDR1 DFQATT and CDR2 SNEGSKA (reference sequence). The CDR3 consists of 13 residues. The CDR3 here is CSASTGLGETQYF. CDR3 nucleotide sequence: TGCAGTGCTAGTACGGGGTTAGGAGAGACCCAGTACTTC.

The CDR3 region is CASSLSTSGTEQYF. In nucleotides, the CDR3 is TGTGCCAGCAGCCTCTCGACTAGCGGGACCGAGCAGTACTTC. V usage is TRBV11-2 and J usage is TRBJ2-7; TRBD2 matches at 11 bases. The ends lost 5 bases at V and 6 bases at J; junction bases unmatched: 6. CDR1 is SGHAT and CDR2 is FQNNGV in the germline V gene. This CDR3 region has 14 residues.

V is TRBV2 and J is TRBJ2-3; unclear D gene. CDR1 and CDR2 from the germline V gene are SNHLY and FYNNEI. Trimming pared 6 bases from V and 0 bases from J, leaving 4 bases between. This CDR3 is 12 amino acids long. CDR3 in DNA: TGTGCCAGCAGGTATAGCACAGATACGCAGTATTTT. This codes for CASRYSTDTQYF.

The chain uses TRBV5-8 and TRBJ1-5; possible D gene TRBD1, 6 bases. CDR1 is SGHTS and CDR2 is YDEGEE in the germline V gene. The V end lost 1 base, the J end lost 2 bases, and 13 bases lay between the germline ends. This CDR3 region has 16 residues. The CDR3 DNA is TGTGCCAGCAGCTTGTTTTCGGCAGGGGGCAATCAGCCCCAGCATTTT. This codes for CASSLFSAGGNQPQHF.

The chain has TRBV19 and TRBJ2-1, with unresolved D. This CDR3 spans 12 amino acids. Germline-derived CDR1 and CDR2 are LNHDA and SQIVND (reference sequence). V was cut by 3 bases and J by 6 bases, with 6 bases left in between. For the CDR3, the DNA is TGTGCCAGTAGTATCCAATCCAATGAGCAGTTCTTC. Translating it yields CASSIQSNEQFF.

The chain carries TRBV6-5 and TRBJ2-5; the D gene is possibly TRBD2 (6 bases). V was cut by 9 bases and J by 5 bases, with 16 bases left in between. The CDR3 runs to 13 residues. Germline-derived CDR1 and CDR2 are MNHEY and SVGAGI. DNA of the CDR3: TGTGCCAGTAAACCCGGGACTTGGGAGACCCAGTACTTC. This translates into CASKPGTWETQYF.

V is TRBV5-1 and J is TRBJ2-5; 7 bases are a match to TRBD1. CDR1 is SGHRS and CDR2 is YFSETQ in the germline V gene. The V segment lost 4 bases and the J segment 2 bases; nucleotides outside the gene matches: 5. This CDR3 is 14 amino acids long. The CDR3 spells CASSQGTEQETQYF. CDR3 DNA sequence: TGCGCCAGCAGCCAGGGGACAGAGCAAGAGACCCAGTACTTC.

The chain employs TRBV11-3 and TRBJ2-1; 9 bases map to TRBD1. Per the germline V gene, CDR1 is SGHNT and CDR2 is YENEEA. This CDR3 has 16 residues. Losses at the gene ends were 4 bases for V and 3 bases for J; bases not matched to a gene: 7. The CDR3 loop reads CASSSQQGAVYNEQFF. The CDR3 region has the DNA TGTGCCAGCAGCTCCCAACAGGGGGCCGTCTACAATGAGCAGTTCTTC.

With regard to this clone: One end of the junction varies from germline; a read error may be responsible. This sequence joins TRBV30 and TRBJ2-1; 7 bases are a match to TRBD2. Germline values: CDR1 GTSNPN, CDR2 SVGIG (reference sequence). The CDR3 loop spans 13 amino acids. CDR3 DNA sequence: TGTGCCTGGAGTGTACGTCTCTCGCCGGGGGGAATCTTC. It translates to CAWSVRLSPGGIF.

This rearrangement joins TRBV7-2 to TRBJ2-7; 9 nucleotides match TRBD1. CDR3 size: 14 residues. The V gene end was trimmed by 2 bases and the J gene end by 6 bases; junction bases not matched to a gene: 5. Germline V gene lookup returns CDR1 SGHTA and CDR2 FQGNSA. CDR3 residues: CASSLRDRAPEQYF. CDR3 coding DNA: TGTGCCAGCAGCTTAAGGGACAGGGCTCCCGAGCAGTACTTC.

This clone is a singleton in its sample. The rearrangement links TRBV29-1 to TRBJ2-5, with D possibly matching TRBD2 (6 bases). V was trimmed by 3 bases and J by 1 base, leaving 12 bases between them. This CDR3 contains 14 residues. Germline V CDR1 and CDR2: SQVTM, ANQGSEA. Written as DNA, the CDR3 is TGCAGCGTTGACGGGAGAGATTCCCAAGAGACCCAGTACTTC. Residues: CSVDGRDSQETQYF.

The CDR3 nucleotides are TGCGCCAGCAGCCAAGAGGCCAGAACAAACACCATATATTTT. Amino acids: CASSQEARTNTIYF. The chain uses TRBV4-3 and TRBJ1-3; D gene uncertain. Germline values: CDR1 LGHNA, CDR2 YSLEER. This CDR3 has 14 residues. V lost 0 bases to trimming and J lost 6 bases, with 9 bases between them.

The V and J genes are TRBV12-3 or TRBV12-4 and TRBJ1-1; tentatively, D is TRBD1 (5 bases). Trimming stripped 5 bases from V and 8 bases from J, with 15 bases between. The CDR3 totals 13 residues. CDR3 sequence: CASSLPPGREAFF. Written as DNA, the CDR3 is TGTGCCAGCAGTCTCCCCCCAGGGAGGGAAGCTTTCTTT.

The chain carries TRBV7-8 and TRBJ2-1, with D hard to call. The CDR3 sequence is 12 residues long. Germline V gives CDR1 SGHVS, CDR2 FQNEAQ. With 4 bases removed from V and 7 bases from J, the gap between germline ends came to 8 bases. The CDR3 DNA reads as TGTGCCAGCAGCTCCAACCGGAATGAGCAGTTCTTC. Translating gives CASSSNRNEQFF.

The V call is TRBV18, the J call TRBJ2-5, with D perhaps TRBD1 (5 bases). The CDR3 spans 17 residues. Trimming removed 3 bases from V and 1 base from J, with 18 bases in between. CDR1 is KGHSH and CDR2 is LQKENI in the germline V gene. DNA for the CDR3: TGTGCCAGCTCACCTATTAGTGCGAAAGGGGCCCAAGAGACCCAGTACTTC. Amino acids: CASSPISAKGAQETQYF.

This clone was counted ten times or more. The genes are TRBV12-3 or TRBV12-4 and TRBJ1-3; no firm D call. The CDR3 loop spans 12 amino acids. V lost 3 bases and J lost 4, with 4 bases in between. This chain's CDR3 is CASSFSGNTIYF. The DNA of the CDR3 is TGTGCCAGCAGTTTTTCGGGAAACACCATATATTTT.

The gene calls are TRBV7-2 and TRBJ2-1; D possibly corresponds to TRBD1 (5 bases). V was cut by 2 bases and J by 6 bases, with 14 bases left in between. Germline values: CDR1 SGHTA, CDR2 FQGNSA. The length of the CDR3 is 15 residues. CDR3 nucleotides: TGTGCCAGCAGCTTAAGGTCGCAACAGGTCAATGAGCAGTTCTTC. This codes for CASSLRSQQVNEQFF.

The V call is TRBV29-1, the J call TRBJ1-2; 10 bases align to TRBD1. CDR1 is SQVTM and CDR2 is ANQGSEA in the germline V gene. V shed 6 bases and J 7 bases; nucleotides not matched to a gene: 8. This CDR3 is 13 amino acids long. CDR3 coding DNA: TGCAGCGTCTCGGGACAGGGGTCGAGTGGCTACACCTTC. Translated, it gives CSVSGQGSSGYTF. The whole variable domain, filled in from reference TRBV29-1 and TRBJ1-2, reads SAVISQKPSRDICQRGTSLTIQCQVDSQVTMMFWYRQQPGQSLTLIATANQGSEATYESGFVIDKFPISRPNLTFSTLTVSNMSPEDSSIYLCSVSGQGSSGYTFGSGTRLTVV.

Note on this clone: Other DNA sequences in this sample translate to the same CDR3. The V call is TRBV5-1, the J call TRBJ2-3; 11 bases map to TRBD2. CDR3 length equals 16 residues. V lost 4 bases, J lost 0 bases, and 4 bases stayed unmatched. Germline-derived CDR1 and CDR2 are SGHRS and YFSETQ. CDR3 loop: CASSPGTSGSTDTQYF. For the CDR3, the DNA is TGCGCCAGCAGCCCCGGGACTAGCGGCAGCACAGATACGCAGTATTTT.

The CDR3 here is CASREDRANEQFF. The CDR3 DNA is TGTGCCAGTAGGGAGGACAGGGCGAATGAGCAGTTCTTC. This chain links TRBV19 with TRBJ2-1; the match to TRBD1 covers 8 bases. Germline CDR1 reads LNHDA; CDR2 reads SQIVND (reference sequence). The length of the CDR3 is 13 residues. The junction had 5 bases not matched to a gene; V was cut back by 6 bases and J by 7 bases.

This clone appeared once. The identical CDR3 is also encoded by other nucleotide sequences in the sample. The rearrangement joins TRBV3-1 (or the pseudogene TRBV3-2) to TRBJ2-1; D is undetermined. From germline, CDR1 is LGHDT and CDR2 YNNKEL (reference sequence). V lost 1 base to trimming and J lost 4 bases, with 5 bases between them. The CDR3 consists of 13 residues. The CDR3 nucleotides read TGTGCCAGCAGCCAAGTGACTTACAATGAGCAGTTCTTC. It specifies CASSQVTYNEQFF.

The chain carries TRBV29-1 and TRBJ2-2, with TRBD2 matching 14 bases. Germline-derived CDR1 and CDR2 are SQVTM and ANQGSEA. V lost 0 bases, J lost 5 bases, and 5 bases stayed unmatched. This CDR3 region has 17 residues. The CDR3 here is CSVEDRLAGGPTGELFF. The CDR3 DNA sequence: TGCAGCGTTGAAGATCGACTAGCGGGAGGGCCTACCGGGGAGCTGTTTTTT.

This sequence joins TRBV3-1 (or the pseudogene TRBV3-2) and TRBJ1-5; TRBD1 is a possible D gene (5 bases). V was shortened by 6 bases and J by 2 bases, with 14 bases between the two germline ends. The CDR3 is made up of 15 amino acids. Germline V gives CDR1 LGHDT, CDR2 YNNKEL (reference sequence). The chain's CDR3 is CASSLDSSRNQPQHF. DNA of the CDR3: TGTGCCAGCAGTCTTGACAGTTCTCGCAATCAGCCCCAGCATTTT.

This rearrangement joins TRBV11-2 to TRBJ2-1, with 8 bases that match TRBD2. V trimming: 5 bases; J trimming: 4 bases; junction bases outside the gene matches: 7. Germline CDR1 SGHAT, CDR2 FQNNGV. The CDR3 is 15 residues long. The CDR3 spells CASSPAGVVYNEQFF. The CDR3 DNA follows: TGTGCCAGCAGCCCAGCGGGAGTGGTTTACAATGAGCAGTTCTTC.